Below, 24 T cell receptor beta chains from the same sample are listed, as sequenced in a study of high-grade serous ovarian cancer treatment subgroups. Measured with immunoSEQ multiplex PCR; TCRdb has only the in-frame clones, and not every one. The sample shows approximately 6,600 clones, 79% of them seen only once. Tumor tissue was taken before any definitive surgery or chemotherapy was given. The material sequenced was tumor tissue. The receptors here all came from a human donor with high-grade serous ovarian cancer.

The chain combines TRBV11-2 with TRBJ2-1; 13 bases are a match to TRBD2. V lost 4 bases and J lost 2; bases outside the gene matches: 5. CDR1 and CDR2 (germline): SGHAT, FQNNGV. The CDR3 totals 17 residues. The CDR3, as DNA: TGTGCCAGCAGCTACTGGACTAGCGGGAGCCCCTACAATGAGCAGTTCTTC. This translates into CASSYWTSGSPYNEQFF.

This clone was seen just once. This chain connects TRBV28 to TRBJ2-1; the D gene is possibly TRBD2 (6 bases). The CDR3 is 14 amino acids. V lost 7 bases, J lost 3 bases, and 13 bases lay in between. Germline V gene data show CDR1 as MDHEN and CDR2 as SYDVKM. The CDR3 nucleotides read TGTGCCAGCATAAGGGACTCGTACTACAATGAGCAGTTCTTC. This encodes CASIRDSYYNEQFF.

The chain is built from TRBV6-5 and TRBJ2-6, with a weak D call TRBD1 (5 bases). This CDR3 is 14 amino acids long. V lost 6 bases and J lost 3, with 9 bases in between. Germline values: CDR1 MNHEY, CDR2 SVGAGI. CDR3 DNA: TGTGCCAGCAGCGAAAGGGGTGGGGCCAACGTCCTGACTTTC. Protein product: CASSERGGANVLTF.

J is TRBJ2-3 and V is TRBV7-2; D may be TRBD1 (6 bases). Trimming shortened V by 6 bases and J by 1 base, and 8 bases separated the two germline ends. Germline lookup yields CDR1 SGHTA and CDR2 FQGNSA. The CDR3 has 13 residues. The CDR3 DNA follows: TGTGCCAGCAGGGGACACCGCACAGATACGCAGTATTTT. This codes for CASRGHRTDTQYF.

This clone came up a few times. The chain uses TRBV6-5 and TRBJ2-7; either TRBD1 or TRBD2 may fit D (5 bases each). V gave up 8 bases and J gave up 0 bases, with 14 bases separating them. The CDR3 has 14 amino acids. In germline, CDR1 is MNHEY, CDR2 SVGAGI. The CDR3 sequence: CASQRDGTSYEQYF. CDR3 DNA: TGTGCCAGCCAAAGGGACGGAACCTCCTACGAGCAGTACTTC.

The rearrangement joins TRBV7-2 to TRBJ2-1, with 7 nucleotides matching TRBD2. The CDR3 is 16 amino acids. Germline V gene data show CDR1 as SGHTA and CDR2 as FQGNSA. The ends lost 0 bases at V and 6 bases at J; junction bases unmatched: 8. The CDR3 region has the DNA TGTGCCAGCAGCTTAGCGCTCTCTAGCGGCCTCAATGAGCAGTTCTTC. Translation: CASSLALSSGLNEQFF.

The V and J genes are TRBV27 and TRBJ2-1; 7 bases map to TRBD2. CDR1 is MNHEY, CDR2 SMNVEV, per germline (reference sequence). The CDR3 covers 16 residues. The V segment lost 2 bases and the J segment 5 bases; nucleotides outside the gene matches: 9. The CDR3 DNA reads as TGTGCCAGCAGTTTACGTGGGAGGGCCGCGGACAATGAGCAGTTCTTC. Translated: CASSLRGRAADNEQFF.

The CDR3 here is CASSESPSGHNEQFF. The CDR3 DNA reads as TGTGCCAGCAGTGAATCTCCTAGTGGGCACAATGAGCAGTTCTTC. V is TRBV6-1 and J is TRBJ2-1; D is unclear. The CDR3 covers 15 residues. Trimming removed 2 bases from V and 5 bases from J, with 13 bases in between. The germline V gene encodes CDR1 MNHNS and CDR2 SASEGT.

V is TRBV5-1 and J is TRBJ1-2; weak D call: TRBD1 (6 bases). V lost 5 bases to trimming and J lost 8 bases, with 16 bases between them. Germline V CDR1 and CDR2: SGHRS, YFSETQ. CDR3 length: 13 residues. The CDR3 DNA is TGCGCCAGCAGTCATAGTACAGGGAAAGGCTACACCTTC. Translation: CASSHSTGKGYTF. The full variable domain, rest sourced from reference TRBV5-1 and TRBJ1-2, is KAGVTQTPRYLIKTRGQQVTLSCSPISGHRSVSWYQQTPGQGLQFLFEYFSETQRNKGNFPGRFSGRQFSNSRSEMNVSTLELGDSALYLCASSHSTGKGYTFGSGTRLTVV.

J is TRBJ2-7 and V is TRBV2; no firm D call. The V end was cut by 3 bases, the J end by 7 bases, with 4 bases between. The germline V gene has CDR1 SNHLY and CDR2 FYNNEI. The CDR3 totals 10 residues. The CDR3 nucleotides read TGTGCCAGCAGTGAGATAGAGCAGTACTTC. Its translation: CASSEIEQYF.

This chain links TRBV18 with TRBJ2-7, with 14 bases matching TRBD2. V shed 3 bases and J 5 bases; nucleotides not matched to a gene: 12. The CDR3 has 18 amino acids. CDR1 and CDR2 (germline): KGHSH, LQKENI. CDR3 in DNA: TGTGCCAGCTCACCCGGGACTAGCGGGAGCTGGGGTGGGGACGAGCAGTACTTC. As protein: CASSPGTSGSWGGDEQYF.

The DNA of the CDR3 is TGTGCCAGCTCACCACCCAGCGGGAGAGGGGAGACCCAGTACTTC. It is translated as CASSPPSGRGETQYF. V and J are TRBV18 and TRBJ2-5; 8 positions match TRBD2. With 0 bases clipped from V and 5 bases from J, the junction kept 5 bases outside the gene matches. The CDR3 is 15 residues long. Germline lookup yields CDR1 KGHSH and CDR2 LQKENI.

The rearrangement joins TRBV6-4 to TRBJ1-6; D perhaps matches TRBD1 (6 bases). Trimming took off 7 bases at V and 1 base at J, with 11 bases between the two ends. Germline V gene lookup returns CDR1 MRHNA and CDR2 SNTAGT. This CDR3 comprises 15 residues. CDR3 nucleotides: TGTGCCAGCAAGCAAGGGGGATCCTATAATTCACCCCTCCACTTT. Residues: CASKQGGSYNSPLHF.

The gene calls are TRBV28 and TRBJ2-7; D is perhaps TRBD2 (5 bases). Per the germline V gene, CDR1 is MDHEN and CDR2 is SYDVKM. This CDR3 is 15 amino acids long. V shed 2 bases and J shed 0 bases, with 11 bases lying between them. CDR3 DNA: TGTGCCAGCAGTTTACTAGCCGCTAGCTCCTACGAGCAGTACTTC. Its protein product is CASSLLAASSYEQYF.

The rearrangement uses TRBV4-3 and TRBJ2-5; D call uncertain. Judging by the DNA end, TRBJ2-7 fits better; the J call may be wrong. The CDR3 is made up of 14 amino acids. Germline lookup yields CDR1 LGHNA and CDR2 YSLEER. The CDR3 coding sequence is TGCGCCAGCAGCCAAGCTTTATACGGCGACGAGCAGTACTTC. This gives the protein CASSQALYGDEQYF.

CDR3 sequence (DNA): TGTGCCAGCAGTTCCCCCTTGGGACACTCGATTGGGCAGTTCTTC. Protein sequence: CASSSPLGHSIGQFF. This rearrangement joins TRBV28 to TRBJ2-1; weak D call: TRBD1 (6 bases). V lost 4 bases and J lost 12, with 22 bases in between. This CDR3 comprises 15 residues. The germline gives CDR1 MDHEN, CDR2 SYDVKM.

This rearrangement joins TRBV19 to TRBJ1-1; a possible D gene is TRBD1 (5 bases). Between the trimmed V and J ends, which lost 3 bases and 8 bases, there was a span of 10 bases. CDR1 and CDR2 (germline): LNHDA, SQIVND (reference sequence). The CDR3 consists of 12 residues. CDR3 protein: CASSITGGEAFF. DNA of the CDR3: TGTGCCAGTAGTATCACAGGCGGGGAAGCTTTCTTT.

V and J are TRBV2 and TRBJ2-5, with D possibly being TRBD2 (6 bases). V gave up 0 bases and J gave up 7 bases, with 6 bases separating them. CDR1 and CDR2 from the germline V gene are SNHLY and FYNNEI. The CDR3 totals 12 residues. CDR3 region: CASSEAGGTQYF. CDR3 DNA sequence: TGTGCCAGCAGTGAAGCGGGGGGGACCCAGTACTTC. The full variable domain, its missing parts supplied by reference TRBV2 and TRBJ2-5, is EPEVTQTPSHQVTQMGQEVILRCVPISNHLYFYWYRQILGQKVEFLVSFYNNEISEKSEIFDDQFSVERPDGSNFTLKIRSTKLEDSAMYFCASSEAGGTQYFGPGTRLLVL.

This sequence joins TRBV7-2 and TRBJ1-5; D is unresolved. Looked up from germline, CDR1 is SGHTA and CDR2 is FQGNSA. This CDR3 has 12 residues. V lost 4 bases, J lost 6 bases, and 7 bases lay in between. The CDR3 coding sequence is TGTGCCAGCAGCTCGGGTTCTCAGCCCCAGCATTTT. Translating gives CASSSGSQPQHF.

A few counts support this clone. CDR3 nucleotide sequence: TGTGCCAGCAGCGGCCCAGGAGGGCAAGCCTATGGCTACACCTTC. Translated: CASSGPGGQAYGYTF. The chain combines TRBV25-1 with TRBJ1-2; D unclear. Deletions cut 6 bases from V and 4 bases from J, with 18 bases between. Germline CDR1 and CDR2: MGHDK and SYGVNS. The CDR3 spans 15 residues.

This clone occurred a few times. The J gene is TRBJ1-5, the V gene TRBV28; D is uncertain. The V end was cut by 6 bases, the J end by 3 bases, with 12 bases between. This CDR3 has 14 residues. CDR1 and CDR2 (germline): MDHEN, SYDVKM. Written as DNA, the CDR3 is TGTGCCAGCAGGCCTCTGTATGACAATCAGCCCCAGCATTTT. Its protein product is CASRPLYDNQPQHF.

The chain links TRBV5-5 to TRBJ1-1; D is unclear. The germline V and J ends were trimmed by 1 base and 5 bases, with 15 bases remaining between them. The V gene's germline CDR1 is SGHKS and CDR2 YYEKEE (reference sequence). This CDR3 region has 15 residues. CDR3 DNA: TGTGCCAGCAGCTTGTTATCGCCGGCAGAAACTGAAGCTTTCTTT. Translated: CASSLLSPAETEAFF.

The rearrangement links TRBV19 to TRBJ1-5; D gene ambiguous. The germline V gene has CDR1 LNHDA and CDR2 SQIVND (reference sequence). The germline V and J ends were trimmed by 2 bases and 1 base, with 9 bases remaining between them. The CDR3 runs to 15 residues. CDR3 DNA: TGTGCCAGTAGTATAAGTGAGGGAAGCAATCAGCCCCAGCATTTT. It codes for CASSISEGSNQPQHF. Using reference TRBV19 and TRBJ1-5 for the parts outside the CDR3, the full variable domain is DGGITQSPKYLFRKEGQNVTLSCEQNLNHDAMYWYRQDPGQGLRLIYYSQIVNDFQKGDIAEGYSVSREKKESFPLTVTSAQKNPTAFYLCASSISEGSNQPQHFGDGTRLSIL.

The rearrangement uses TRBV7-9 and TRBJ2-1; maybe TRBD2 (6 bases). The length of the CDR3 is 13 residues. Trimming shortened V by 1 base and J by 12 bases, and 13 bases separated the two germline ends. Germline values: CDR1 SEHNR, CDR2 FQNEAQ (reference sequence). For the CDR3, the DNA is TGTGCCAGCAGCTTAGTGCCGGGGGAGCTGCAGTTCTTC. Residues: CASSLVPGELQFF.